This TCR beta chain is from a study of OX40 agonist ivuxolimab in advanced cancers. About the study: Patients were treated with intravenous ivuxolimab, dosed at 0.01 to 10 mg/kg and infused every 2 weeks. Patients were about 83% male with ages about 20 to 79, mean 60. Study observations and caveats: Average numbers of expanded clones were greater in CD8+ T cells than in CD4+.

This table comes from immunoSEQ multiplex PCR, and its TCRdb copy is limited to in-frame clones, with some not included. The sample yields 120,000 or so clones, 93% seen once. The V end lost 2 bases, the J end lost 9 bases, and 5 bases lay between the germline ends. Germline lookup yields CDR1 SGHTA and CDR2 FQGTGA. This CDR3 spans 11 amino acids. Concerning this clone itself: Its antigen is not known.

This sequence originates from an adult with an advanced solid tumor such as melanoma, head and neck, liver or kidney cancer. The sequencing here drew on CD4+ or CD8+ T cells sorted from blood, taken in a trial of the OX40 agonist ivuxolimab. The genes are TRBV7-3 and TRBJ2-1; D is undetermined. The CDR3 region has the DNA TGTGCCAGCAGCTTAGGATTTGAGCAGTTCTTC. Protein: CASSLGFEQFF.